This TCR beta chain appears in the sequencing data of a study of blood T cell repertoires in COVID-19. Study information: The samples span acute and convalescent COVID-19 from the United States, Italy and Spain. T cells, B-cell-depleted T cells, or PBMCs provided the cDNA or gDNA that served as material.

Original handling: Amplification from reference gene primers served as the basis for estimated nucleated cell counts. TCRdb's table, derived via immunoSEQ multiplex PCR, lists solely in-frame clones and lacks some. The DNA gave D and trimming, while V, J and clone size come from that table. The data show 200,000 or so clones, with 75% to 90% seen just once and about 3.3% held by the top ten. The CDR3 loop spans 14 amino acids. The V gene's germline CDR1 is MDHEN and CDR2 SYDVKM. Trimming left V 7 bases short and J 0 bases short, with 10 bases between. This chain uses TRBV28 with TRBJ1-3, with D possibly matching TRBD1 (5 bases). This clonotype was obtained from a man aged 55 to 69 with acute or convalescent COVID-19. The specimen was peripheral blood. The CDR3 loop is CASIGAPSGNTIYF. The DNA of the CDR3 is TGTGCCAGCATTGGGGCCCCCTCTGGAAACACCATATATTTT. Looking up the rest from reference TRBV28 and TRBJ1-3 gives the full variable domain: DVKVTQSSRYLVKRTGEKVFLECVQDMDHENMFWYRQDPGLGLRLIYFSYDVKMKEKGDIPEGYSVSREKKERFSLILESASTNQTSMYLCASIGAPSGNTIYFGEGSWLTVV.